The 28 T cell receptor beta chains below all came from one sample that was sequenced in a study of T cell repertoires in cytomegalovirus infection (dated by TCRdb to between 2018 and 2021). TCRdb shows the sequencer as Illumina HiSeq 1500. TCRdb reprocessed the public reads (quality trimming at Q25 with fastp, clone calling with MiXCR) and kept in-frame beta chains. Under each unique CDR3 protein, matching rows form one entry showing the most common genes and DNA. This sample lists more than 500,000 distinct CDR3 sequences; approximately 16% were detected once. Under 30% of the sample rests with the top ten. The specimen sequenced was CD8+ T cells from PBMCs. All receptors derive from a human donor in good health (CMV status not recorded). Some clones in this sample may be carry-over from other donors' samples.

This clonotype was seen only once. Lacking the conserved final phenylalanine or tryptophan, this CDR3 likely reflects a read error. The chain combines TRBV13 with TRBJ1-3; D may be TRBD1 (5 bases). Germline CDR1 reads PRHDT; CDR2 reads FYEKMQ (reference sequence). CDR3 size: 14 residues. The CDR3 DNA is TGTGCCAGCAGCCCCGAGGGGTCTGGAAACACAATATATCTT. Its protein is CASSPEGSGNTIYL.

The V gene is TRBV29-1, the J gene TRBJ2-7; D may be TRBD1 (6 bases). This CDR3 is built from 14 residues. Trimming took 7 bases from V and 3 from J, leaving 19 bases between them. Looked up from germline, CDR1 is SQVTM and CDR2 is ANQGSEA. The CDR3 region has the DNA TGCAGCGCTTCTCCGACAGGCCACAACTACGAGCAGTACTTC. Residues: CSASPTGHNYEQYF.

This clonotype was picked up many times. This chain links TRBV4-2 with TRBJ2-2, with TRBD2 identical over 14 bases. This CDR3 has 18 amino acids. The germline V gene has CDR1 LGHNA and CDR2 YNFKEQ. Trimming at V came to 2 bases and at J to 4 bases, leaving 6 bases not matched to a gene. In DNA, the CDR3 is TGTGCCAGCAGCCAAAGTGAGACTAGCGGGAGGGCCACCGGGGAGCTGTTTTTT. Translation: CASSQSETSGRATGELFF.

This clonotype was seen repeatedly, ten times or more. This sequence joins TRBV7-7 and TRBJ1-1; no reliable D call. Trimming took 3 bases from V and 3 from J, leaving 8 bases between them. The CDR3 covers 13 residues. Germline V CDR1 and CDR2: SSHAT, FNYEAQ (reference sequence). The CDR3 DNA reads TGTGCCAGCAGCTTGGGCAAAGACACTGAAGCTTTCTTT. Encoded protein: CASSLGKDTEAFF.

A few counts support this clonotype. The chain uses TRBV6-5 and TRBJ2-1; D could derive from TRBD1 or TRBD2 (5 bases each). Germline values: CDR1 MNHEY, CDR2 SVGAGI. The germline V and J ends were trimmed by 6 bases and 6 bases, with 15 bases remaining between them. The CDR3 spans 14 residues. The CDR3 DNA reads TGTGCCAGCAGCCAGGGAGTAGTATTCAATGAGCAGTTCTTC. This encodes CASSQGVVFNEQFF.

This clonotype has more than one count but fewer than ten. The rearrangement uses TRBV6-1 and TRBJ1-1; D not certain. CDR3 size: 12 residues. Per germline, CDR1 MNHNS and CDR2 SASEGT. The germline V and J ends were trimmed by 0 bases and 8 bases, with 7 bases remaining between them. CDR3 loop: CASSEALREAFF. The CDR3 DNA reads TGTGCCAGCAGTGAAGCGCTTCGAGAAGCTTTCTTT.

Notes on this clonotype: A much larger clonotype is one base distant, so this may be a read error. This sequence joins TRBV12-3 or TRBV12-4 and TRBJ1-1; 11 nucleotides match TRBD1. There are 15 residues in the CDR3. The V gene end was trimmed by 6 bases and the J gene end by 10 bases; junction bases not matched to a gene: 13. The CDR3 loop is CASSSPGGQGVVAFF. The DNA of the CDR3 is TGTGCCAGCAGCTCCCCGGGGGGACAGGGGGTTGTAGCTTTCTTT.

This clonotype was recorded many times. This chain connects TRBV11-1 to TRBJ2-7; D not resolved. Germline lookup yields CDR1 SGHAT and CDR2 FQDESV (reference sequence). Trimming shortened V by 0 bases and J by 6 bases, and 6 bases separated the two germline ends. The CDR3 length is 12 residues. CDR3 coding DNA: TGTGCCAGCAGCTTAGCGCTGGGCGAGCAGTACTTC. Protein: CASSLALGEQYF.

This clonotype was seen many times. V and J are TRBV7-6 and TRBJ2-1; possibly TRBD1 or TRBD2 for D (6 bases each). Between the trimmed V and J ends, which lost 3 bases and 2 bases, there was a span of 17 bases. This CDR3 is built from 17 residues. Germline-derived CDR1 and CDR2 are SGHVS and FNYEAQ. CDR3 region: CASSFLHGGSPYNEQFF. CDR3 coding DNA: TGTGCCAGCAGCTTCTTACACGGGGGCTCCCCCTACAATGAGCAGTTCTTC.

In this sample, this clonotype turned up many times. The genes are TRBV7-2 and TRBJ2-7; D is ambiguous. V gave up 0 bases and J gave up 0 bases, with 12 bases separating them. Germline V gene lookup returns CDR1 SGHTA and CDR2 FQGNSA. The CDR3 length is 16 residues. CDR3 in DNA: TGTGCCAGCAGCTTAGCTGGTGGTTCGCTCTCCTACGAGCAGTACTTC. Translation gives CASSLAGGSLSYEQYF.

This clonotype was counted at least ten times. CDR3 region: CATSRRTGYNQPQHF. Written as DNA, the CDR3 is TGTGCCACCAGCAGGAGGACGGGGTACAATCAGCCCCAGCATTTT. V and J are TRBV15 and TRBJ1-5; no clear D gene. CDR3 size: 15 residues. V lost 3 bases and J lost 3, with 12 bases in between. Germline V gives CDR1 LNHNV, CDR2 YYDKDF (reference sequence).

In this sample, this clonotype turned up a few times. The chain uses TRBV4-1 and TRBJ1-5; D call uncertain. Germline V lookup: CDR1 MGHRA, CDR2 YSYEKL. The V gene lost 1 base and the J gene lost 6 bases, with 7 bases spanning the gap. The CDR3 spans 13 residues. CDR3 DNA sequence: TGCGCCAGCAGCCAAGTTAGTGGTCAGCCCCAGCATTTT. Translation: CASSQVSGQPQHF.

The chain couples TRBV3-1 to TRBJ2-3; no clear D. Germline loops: CDR1 LGHDT, CDR2 YNNKEL (reference sequence). V was trimmed by 3 bases and J by 3 bases, leaving 16 bases between them. The CDR3 consists of 16 residues. Here the CDR3 reads CASSHLGFLGTDTQYF. The CDR3 nucleotides are TGTGCCAGCAGCCATCTCGGTTTTTTGGGGACAGATACGCAGTATTTT.

V is TRBV20-1 and J is TRBJ2-1; 11 bases agree with TRBD2. The germline CDR1 and CDR2 sequences are DFQATT and SNEGSKA (reference sequence). This CDR3 has 13 amino acids. Losses at the gene ends were 4 bases for V and 8 bases for J; bases not matched to a gene: 4. Here the CDR3 reads CSAILAGGHEQFF. The CDR3 DNA is TGCAGTGCTATCCTAGCGGGAGGCCATGAGCAGTTCTTC.

This clonotype came up many times. The chain recombines TRBV27 with TRBJ2-2; TRBD2 aligns across 7 bases. V was clipped by 3 bases and J by 3 bases; unmatched bases: 7. Germline V gene lookup returns CDR1 MNHEY and CDR2 SMNVEV (reference sequence). This CDR3 has 16 residues. CDR3 loop: CASSFPAGEHTGELFF. The CDR3 DNA reads TGTGCCAGCAGTTTTCCCGCGGGAGAGCACACCGGGGAGCTGTTTTTT.

This chain uses TRBV28 with TRBJ1-5; D gene ambiguous. In germline, CDR1 is MDHEN, CDR2 SYDVKM. The CDR3 is 15 amino acids. The ends were cut back, 2 bases at V and 0 bases at J, with 8 bases in the middle. CDR3 nucleotides: TGTGCCAGCAGTTTAAGTCCCTATAGCAATCAGCCCCAGCATTTT. Translation: CASSLSPYSNQPQHF.

This clonotype was counted a few times. The J gene is TRBJ2-1, the V gene TRBV4-1; D is unresolved. V dropped 1 base and J dropped 4 bases, with 11 bases sitting between them. The CDR3 is made up of 15 amino acids. Germline V lookup: CDR1 MGHRA, CDR2 YSYEKL. CDR3 sequence reads: CASSQGDGSYNEQFF. The DNA for the CDR3 is TGCGCCAGCAGCCAAGGGGATGGCAGTTACAATGAGCAGTTCTTC.

This clonotype was recorded at least ten times. The chain has TRBV2 and TRBJ1-3, with 8 nucleotides matching TRBD1. Germline CDR1 is SNHLY and CDR2 is FYNNEI. CDR3 length equals 15 residues. J gave up 0 bases and V 7 bases, and 5 bases lay outside the gene matches. CDR3 coding DNA: TGTGCCAGCACGGGACAGGCGATCTCTGGAAACACCATATATTTT. Its translation: CASTGQAISGNTIYF.

Ten or more counts support this clonotype. The gene calls are TRBV7-6 and TRBJ2-1; D possibly corresponds to TRBD2 (6 bases). Per germline, CDR1 SGHVS and CDR2 FNYEAQ. V lost 1 base to trimming and J lost 2 bases, with 9 bases between them. The CDR3 length is 15 residues. CDR3 coding DNA: TGTGCCAGCAGCTTAGGCGGGACTGCCTACAATGAGCAGTTCTTC. It translates to CASSLGGTAYNEQFF.

The CDR3, as DNA: TGTGCCAGCAGTTCACCTTCGGGTAGCAGATACCACAATGAGCAGTTCTTC. It is translated as CASSSPSGSRYHNEQFF. V usage is TRBV12-3 or TRBV12-4 and J usage is TRBJ2-1; D not certain. This CDR3 has 17 residues. V lost 4 bases to trimming and J lost 5 bases, with 21 bases between them.

The V call is TRBV5-4, the J call TRBJ1-2, with D possibly TRBD1 on 5 matching bases. The CDR3 loop spans 15 amino acids. Germline CDR1 and CDR2: SGHNT and YYREEE (reference sequence). Trimming took off 4 bases at V and 1 base at J, with 14 bases between the two ends. In DNA, the CDR3 is TGTGCCAGCAGCCAATGGGGGATCCATAACTATGGCTACACCTTC. Its protein is CASSQWGIHNYGYTF.

This clonotype was counted many times. This chain links TRBV4-2 with TRBJ1-2; D may be TRBD1 (5 bases). In germline, CDR1 is LGHNA, CDR2 YNFKEQ. V lost 0 bases to trimming and J lost 0 bases, with 5 bases between them. This CDR3 is 14 amino acids long. The CDR3 DNA follows: TGTGCCAGCAGCCAAGAGACAGCTAACTATGGCTACACCTTC. Translating gives CASSQETANYGYTF.

This chain uses TRBV20-1 with TRBJ2-1; the D is unclear. Germline V lookup: CDR1 DFQATT, CDR2 SNEGSKA (reference sequence). The CDR3 contains 15 residues. V lost 4 bases, J lost 0 bases, and 13 bases lay in between. CDR3 sequence: CSATARPDSYNEQFF. CDR3 nucleotides: TGCAGTGCTACCGCCCGGCCTGACTCCTACAATGAGCAGTTCTTC.

The chain couples TRBV5-6 to TRBJ2-7, with D uncertain. CDR1 is SGHDT, CDR2 YYEEEE, per germline. V was cut by 4 bases and J by 3 bases, with 8 bases left in between. This CDR3 is built from 12 residues. CDR3 sequence reads: CASSVDVYEQYF. CDR3 coding DNA: TGTGCCAGCAGCGTCGACGTCTACGAGCAGTACTTC.

This clonotype was seen just once. The V call is TRBV6-1, the J call TRBJ2-1; 10 bases align to TRBD2. Per germline, CDR1 MNHNS and CDR2 SASEGT. This CDR3 region has 14 residues. J gave up 6 bases and V 7 bases, and 6 bases lay outside the gene matches. CDR3 nucleotide sequence: TGTGCCAGCAAAAAGCGGGAGGGCGGCAATGAGCAGTTCTTC. Its translation is CASKKREGGNEQFF.

This clonotype was counted many times. The chain has TRBV7-6 and TRBJ2-5; the D is unclear. This CDR3 is built from 14 residues. Trimming cost V 5 bases and J 2 bases, with 12 bases left between them. CDR1 SGHVS and CDR2 FNYEAQ come from the germline V gene. Here the CDR3 reads CASSPDVLQETQYF. Written as DNA, the CDR3 is TGTGCCAGCAGCCCGGACGTCTTACAAGAGACCCAGTACTTC.

This rearrangement joins TRBV3-1 to TRBJ1-1; TRBD1 matches at 7 bases. With 4 bases clipped from V and 0 bases from J, the junction kept 8 bases outside the gene matches. The CDR3 runs to 16 residues. The germline V gene has CDR1 LGHDT and CDR2 YNNKEL (reference sequence). In DNA form, the CDR3 reads TGTGCCAGCAGCCCCCTTCGACAGGGCATGAACACTGAAGCTTTCTTT. Its translation: CASSPLRQGMNTEAFF.

V and J are TRBV7-9 and TRBJ1-1; the D gene is possibly TRBD1 (5 bases). V was cut by 1 base and J by 0 bases, with 24 bases left in between. The CDR3 runs 20 residues. The V gene's germline CDR1 is SEHNR and CDR2 FQNEAQ (reference sequence). The chain's CDR3 is CASSLGTLGAGGALNTEAFF. CDR3 sequence (DNA): TGTGCCAGCAGCTTAGGAACCTTAGGGGCCGGGGGAGCCCTGAACACTGAAGCTTTCTTT.